Presented here are 27 T cell receptor beta chains from one specimen sequenced in a study of read filtering for tumor transcriptome and immune sequencing. Molecular barcoded adaptors covering alpha/delta and beta/gamma chains were used on about 0.4 ug RNA. TCRdb called the reads again in MiXCR, with one record for every CDR3 protein. The sample shows roughly 69,000 distinct CDR3 sequences, roughly 13% of them seen only once. Input material: a population of CD138-negative cells sorted from bone marrow. These TCRs come from a donor aged 40 or over with multiple myeloma.

This clonotype turned up a few times. The CDR3 here is CASSLASGHLDDTQYF. CDR3 in DNA: TGTGCCAGCAGCTTAGCGTCCGGGCACCTCGACGATACGCAGTATTTT. The rearrangement uses TRBV7-9 and TRBJ2-3; no clear D gene. Germline CDR1 is SEHNR and CDR2 is FQNEAQ (reference sequence). The CDR3 has 16 amino acids. With 0 bases removed from V and 6 bases from J, the gap between germline ends came to 16 bases.

This clonotype was seen at least ten times. The J gene is TRBJ2-7, the V gene TRBV27, with a possible D match to TRBD1 (6 bases). This CDR3 has 14 residues. Germline CDR1 is MNHEY and CDR2 is SMNVEV (reference sequence). The V gene lost 2 bases and the J gene lost 5 bases, with 13 bases spanning the gap. In DNA, the CDR3 is TGTGCCAGCAGTTTAACAGGGAGAGTCAACGAGCAGTACTTC. Translation: CASSLTGRVNEQYF.

A word on this clonotype: A much more abundant neighbour one base away suggests this may be a read error. The chain employs TRBV6-1 and TRBJ1-2; 8 bases map to TRBD1. The CDR3 contains 12 residues. Germline CDR1 and CDR2: MNHNS and SASEGT. J was trimmed by 7 bases and V by 4 bases; bases with no gene match: 2. In nucleotides, the CDR3 is TGTGCCAGCAGTGCAGGGGGCTGTGGCTACACCTTC. As protein: CASSAGGCGYTF.

This clonotype was detected many times. The CDR3 DNA reads as TGTGCCAGCAGCCACCGGACCAACTACGAGCAGTACTTC. As protein: CASSHRTNYEQYF. The gene calls are TRBV11-2 and TRBJ2-7; D is ambiguous. Trimming took off 5 bases at V and 3 bases at J, with 11 bases between the two ends. CDR1 and CDR2 (germline): SGHAT, FQNNGV. The CDR3 sequence is 13 residues long.

This clonotype was observed many times. The J gene is TRBJ2-7, the V gene TRBV20-1; 8 nucleotides align to TRBD1. The CDR3 is made up of 16 amino acids. V shed 1 base, J shed 0 bases, and the junction held 8 bases outside the gene matches. Germline V lookup: CDR1 DFQATT, CDR2 SNEGSKA (reference sequence). The CDR3 coding sequence is TGCAGTGCTAGAGCTGTTAGGACAGGGCTCTCCTACGAGCAGTACTTC. Translated: CSARAVRTGLSYEQYF.

This clonotype was detected a few times. The V call is TRBV7-3, the J call TRBJ2-2, with D unclear. This CDR3 contains 14 residues. V lost 2 bases to trimming and J lost 5 bases, with 9 bases between them. Germline CDR1 and CDR2: SGHTA and FQGTGA. The CDR3 DNA reads as TGTGCCAGCAGCTTATTTTCAGGAACCGGGGAGCTGTTTTTT. Translation gives CASSLFSGTGELFF.

To note about this clonotype: This clone may be a read error of a much larger clone one base away. The genes are TRBV7-8 and TRBJ2-3; D is possibly TRBD2 (6 bases). V lost 11 bases, J lost 2 bases, and 23 bases lay in between. Per germline, CDR1 SGHVS and CDR2 FQNEAQ. This CDR3 is built from 16 residues. The CDR3 DNA follows: TGTGCCGGCACCCCCTCCTCCGGACTACACACAGATACGCAGTATTTT. Its protein product is CAGTPSSGLHTDTQYF. The complete variable domain, with remaining parts taken from reference TRBV7-8 and TRBJ2-3, reads GAGVSQSPRYKVAKRGQDVALRCDPISGHVSLFWYQQALGQGPEFLTYFQNEAQLDKSGLPSDRFFAERPEGSVSTLKIQRTQQEDSAVYLCAGTPSSGLHTDTQYFGPGTRLTVL.

The table lists this clonotype with many counts. The V call is TRBV20-1, the J call TRBJ2-7; 10 bases fit TRBD2. In germline, CDR1 is DFQATT, CDR2 SNEGSKA (reference sequence). The CDR3 has 14 amino acids. V shed 1 base, J shed 6 bases, and the junction held 6 bases outside the gene matches. The CDR3 protein is CSARAGTSVGEQYF. The CDR3 DNA reads TGCAGTGCTAGAGCCGGGACTAGCGTGGGCGAGCAGTACTTC.

The chain joins TRBV7-9 to TRBJ1-1; D is unclear. Germline lookup yields CDR1 SEHNR and CDR2 FQNEAQ (reference sequence). With 0 bases removed from V and 11 bases from J, the gap between germline ends came to 10 bases. The CDR3 loop spans 12 amino acids. CDR3 sequence (DNA): TGTGCCAGCAGCTTAGCGCATCGAGCGGCTTTCTTT. Protein: CASSLAHRAAFF.

This clonotype was seen ten or more times. This chain joins TRBV7-2 and TRBJ1-1, with 10 bases lining up with TRBD1. CDR1 and CDR2 (germline): SGHTA, FQGNSA. J lost 5 bases, V lost 2 bases, and 5 bases had no gene match. There are 15 residues in the CDR3. The CDR3 region has the DNA TGTGCCAGCAGCTTACTGTGGACAGGGGGGACTGAAGCTTTCTTT. It translates to CASSLLWTGGTEAFF.

This clonotype was observed many times. The J gene is TRBJ2-7, the V gene TRBV5-1; D is unresolved. This CDR3 is built from 11 residues. Germline V lookup: CDR1 SGHRS, CDR2 YFSETQ. V lost 7 bases, J lost 3 bases, and 8 bases lay in between. CDR3 sequence: CASSQDYEQYF. The CDR3 coding sequence is TGCGCCAGCTCTCAGGACTACGAGCAGTACTTC.

This clonotype has at least ten counts. V is TRBV29-1 and J is TRBJ2-1; no firm D call. This CDR3 comprises 11 residues. V was pared by 7 bases and J by 4 bases, with 8 bases between. Germline V gives CDR1 SQVTM, CDR2 ANQGSEA. This CDR3 reads CSGLFYNEQFF. The CDR3 coding sequence is TGCAGCGGCCTGTTTTACAATGAGCAGTTCTTC.

This chain uses TRBV29-1 with TRBJ2-4; D possibly matches TRBD1 or TRBD2 (5 bases each). Trimming shortened V by 4 bases and J by 1 base, and 17 bases separated the two germline ends. CDR1 and CDR2 from the germline V gene are SQVTM and ANQGSEA. This CDR3 spans 16 amino acids. Here the CDR3 DNA reads TGCAGCGTTGGATCCGGGGCGGCTAGCGCCAAAAACATTCAGTACTTC. This translates into CSVGSGAASAKNIQYF. The full variable domain, completed using reference TRBV29-1 and TRBJ2-4, is SAVISQKPSRDICQRGTSLTIQCQVDSQVTMMFWYRQQPGQSLTLIATANQGSEATYESGFVIDKFPISRPNLTFSTLTVSNMSPEDSSIYLCSVGSGAASAKNIQYFGAGTRLSVL.

This clonotype was found a few times. This could be a read error, since a much larger clone is one nucleotide away. The chain combines TRBV29-1 with TRBJ1-5; 8 bases align to TRBD1. Per germline, CDR1 SQVTM and CDR2 ANQGSEA. There are 13 residues in the CDR3. The CDR3 coding sequence is TGCAGCGCGGGCCAGGGGGCCTTCCAGCCCCAGCAGTTT. Protein sequence: CSAGQGAFQPQQF. Full variable domain (rest looked up from reference TRBV29-1 and TRBJ1-5): SAVISQKPSRDICQRGTSLTIQCQVDSQVTMMFWYRQQPGQSLTLIATANQGSEATYESGFVIDKFPISRPNLTFSTLTVSNMSPEDSSIYLCSAGQGAFQPQQFGDGTRLSIL.

The chain employs TRBV5-1 and TRBJ1-5; D remains unclear. Trimming left V 0 bases short and J 5 bases short, with 15 bases between. The CDR3 is made up of 16 amino acids. CDR1 is SGHRS and CDR2 is YFSETQ in the germline V gene. The CDR3 loop is CASSLGVPGGDQPQHF. As DNA, the CDR3 is TGCGCCAGCAGCTTGGGGGTCCCAGGAGGTGATCAGCCCCAGCATTTT.

This clonotype was seen many times. The chain links TRBV29-1 to TRBJ1-1; the D gene is possibly TRBD1 (5 bases). Germline lookup yields CDR1 SQVTM and CDR2 ANQGSEA. The CDR3 covers 13 residues. Trimming pared 6 bases from V and 6 bases from J, leaving 17 bases between. The CDR3 coding sequence is TGCAGCGTAGGCCGGGACCAGTACGCTGAAGCTTTCTTT. It codes for CSVGRDQYAEAFF.

This clonotype was counted at least ten times. The chain combines TRBV7-9 with TRBJ1-5; no reliable D call. The germline gives CDR1 SEHNR, CDR2 FQNEAQ (reference sequence). The CDR3 spans 15 residues. Trimming left V 2 bases short and J 1 base short, with 9 bases between. CDR3 loop: CASSLSRESNQPQHF. CDR3 nucleotides: TGTGCCAGCAGCTTATCTCGGGAAAGCAATCAGCCCCAGCATTTT.

This clonotype was picked up many times. The rearrangement uses TRBV7-8 and TRBJ2-2; D possibly corresponds to TRBD2 (6 bases). The CDR3 runs to 17 residues. Germline CDR1 and CDR2: SGHVS and FQNEAQ. V dropped 1 base and J dropped 0 bases, with 12 bases sitting between them. CDR3 bases: TGTGCCAGCAGCTTAGGGGGCGGGAACGCGAACACCGGGGAGCTGTTTTTT. Protein: CASSLGGGNANTGELFF.

This clonotype was seen many times. The J gene is TRBJ2-5, the V gene TRBV6-1; TRBD1 is a possible D gene (6 bases). Germline V CDR1 and CDR2: MNHNS, SASEGT. The germline V and J ends were trimmed by 6 bases and 2 bases, with 16 bases remaining between them. The CDR3 spans 15 residues. CDR3 protein: CASRGRTASQETQYF. In DNA, the CDR3 is TGTGCCAGCAGAGGGCGGACAGCAAGTCAAGAGACCCAGTACTTC.

Comments on this clonotype: A much larger clone lies a single base off, so this may be a read error. The chain employs TRBV9 and TRBJ2-5, with 16 nucleotides matching TRBD2. Germline V gene sequence: CDR1 SGDLS, CDR2 YYNGEE. The CDR3 extends over 17 amino acids. V shed 6 bases and J 1 base; nucleotides not matched to a gene: 6. CDR3 nucleotide sequence: TGTGCCAGCAACATGGGACTAGCGGGAGGGTCCCAAGAGACCCAGTACTTC. Its translation: CASNMGLAGGSQETQYF.

Comments on this clonotype: A far bigger clonotype differs at one base, so this is likely a read error. V and J are TRBV5-4 and TRBJ2-7; 9 nucleotides align to TRBD1. This CDR3 is 16 amino acids long. The germline gives CDR1 SGHNT, CDR2 YYREEE (reference sequence). The CDR3 is CASSQGMTGGSYEQYF. CDR3 in DNA: TGCGCCAGCAGCCAAGGAATGACAGGGGGCTCCTACGAGCAGTACTTC.

This clonotype has ten or more counts. The V and J genes are TRBV24-1 and TRBJ2-1; 9 bases map to TRBD1. CDR3 size: 17 residues. Germline trimming cut 3 bases from V and 2 bases from J; bases unmatched to any gene: 7. Per germline, CDR1 KGHDR and CDR2 SFDVKD. Here the CDR3 DNA reads TGTGCCACCAGTGATATACCGGGACAGGGAACCTACAATGAGCAGTTCTTC. It encodes CATSDIPGQGTYNEQFF.

This clonotype was found many times. The rearrangement uses TRBV24-1 and TRBJ2-1, with TRBD1 identical over 8 bases. The CDR3 is 14 residues long. CDR1 and CDR2 from the germline V gene are KGHDR and SFDVKD. Losses at the gene ends were 7 bases for V and 9 bases for J; bases not matched to a gene: 10. CDR3 nucleotide sequence: TGTGCCACCAGGGGTGGACAGGGTTTGGTTGAGCAGTTCTTC. This sequence encodes CATRGGQGLVEQFF.

This clonotype was recorded at least ten times. The rearrangement joins TRBV20-1 to TRBJ1-5; TRBD1 matches 7 bases. The V gene's germline CDR1 is DFQATT and CDR2 SNEGSKA (reference sequence). J lost 6 bases, V lost 7 bases, and 9 bases had no gene match. The CDR3 is made up of 13 amino acids. For the CDR3, the DNA is TGCAGTGTGACGACAGGGCGGACTCAGCCCCAGCATTTT. The encoded protein is CSVTTGRTQPQHF.

The chain links TRBV18 to TRBJ2-7; D ambiguous. In germline, CDR1 is KGHSH, CDR2 LQKENI. The V end was cut by 6 bases, the J end by 2 bases, with 23 bases between. The length of the CDR3 is 17 residues. This chain's CDR3 is CASSPGPRQAITYEQYF. In DNA, the CDR3 is TGTGCCAGCTCGCCCGGGCCGCGACAAGCGATTACCTACGAGCAGTACTTC.

In its sample, this clonotype was seen many times. The chain uses TRBV5-1 and TRBJ2-3; 9 bases are a match to TRBD2. V dropped 5 bases and J dropped 4; count of bases not matched to a gene: 5. The CDR3 sequence is 14 residues long. The V gene's germline CDR1 is SGHRS and CDR2 YFSETQ. Written as DNA, the CDR3 is TGCGCCAGCAGTATAGCGGGAGTCCCAGATACGCAGTATTTT. It translates to CASSIAGVPDTQYF.

This clonotype was observed a handful of times. The chain links TRBV5-1 to TRBJ1-1; D perhaps matches TRBD1 (5 bases). The ends were cut back, 4 bases at V and 5 bases at J, with 6 bases in the middle. This CDR3 comprises 11 residues. Germline assignment: CDR1 SGHRS and CDR2 YFSETQ. The CDR3 spells CASSGGTEAFF. The CDR3 DNA reads TGCGCCAGCAGCGGGGGGACTGAAGCTTTCTTT.